Presented here are 30 T cell receptor beta chains from one specimen sequenced in a study of blood T cell repertoires in COVID-19. The method was immunoSEQ multiplex PCR; TCRdb's version includes in-frame clones alone and lacks a portion of them. The sample holds roughly 250,000 clones, about 88% seen once. The source material was PBMCs or T cells enriched from blood (not recorded which). These receptors originate from a woman in her 50s who had recovered from COVID-19.

This sequence joins TRBV4-2 and TRBJ2-7; 14 nucleotides align to TRBD2. The CDR3 sequence is 17 residues long. Germline CDR1 LGHNA, CDR2 YNFKEQ. V lost 2 bases and J lost 4; bases outside the gene matches: 7. In DNA, the CDR3 is TGTGCCAGCAGCCAATTGACCGGGACTAGCGGGGGATACGAGCAGTACTTC. Translation gives CASSQLTGTSGGYEQYF.

The gene calls are TRBV18 and TRBJ2-7, with TRBD1 matching over 8 bases. This CDR3 spans 13 amino acids. The germline CDR1 and CDR2 sequences are KGHSH and LQKENI. Losses at the gene ends were 3 bases for V and 4 bases for J; bases not matched to a gene: 2. As DNA, the CDR3 is TGTGCCAGCTCACCGGGGACAGGATACGAGCAGTACTTC. It codes for CASSPGTGYEQYF.

The CDR3 is CASSFRQGATYNSPLHF. CDR3 DNA: TGTGCCAGCAGCTTCAGACAGGGGGCAACGTATAATTCACCCCTCCACTTT. The chain recombines TRBV7-8 with TRBJ1-6, with 10 bases lining up with TRBD1. The length of the CDR3 is 17 residues. V trimming: 3 bases; J trimming: 4 bases; junction bases outside the gene matches: 6. From germline, CDR1 is SGHVS and CDR2 FQNEAQ.

The chain links TRBV10-1 to TRBJ1-5; tentative D call: TRBD1 (6 bases). Trimming pared 10 bases from V and 3 bases from J, leaving 13 bases between. This CDR3 region has 13 residues. Germline V gene data show CDR1 as WNHNN and CDR2 as SYGVQD (reference sequence). This CDR3 reads CATPDRYNQPQHF. The CDR3 DNA reads as TGCGCCACCCCCGACAGGTACAATCAGCCCCAGCATTTT.

As regards this clone: Other DNA variants within this sample encode the same CDR3. The chain is built from TRBV9 and TRBJ2-2, with 8 bases matching TRBD2. V was clipped by 7 bases and J by 2 bases; unmatched bases: 7. This CDR3 is built from 15 residues. CDR1 is SGDLS, CDR2 YYNGEE, per germline. Written as DNA, the CDR3 is TGTGCCAGCGCGCGTAGCGGGGCCAACACCGGGGAGCTGTTTTTT. Amino acids: CASARSGANTGELFF.

The CDR3 loop is CAWRSGDRLNTEAFF. The DNA for the CDR3 is TGTGCCTGGAGATCGGGGGACAGACTTAACACTGAAGCTTTCTTT. The V gene is TRBV30, the J gene TRBJ1-1, with 7 bases aligning to TRBD1. J was trimmed by 2 bases and V by 3 bases; bases with no gene match: 9. Germline V lookup: CDR1 GTSNPN, CDR2 SVGIG (reference sequence). This CDR3 contains 15 residues.

This chain connects TRBV28 to TRBJ1-2; TRBD1 matches 7 bases. From germline, CDR1 is MDHEN and CDR2 SYDVKM. The junction had 12 bases not matched to a gene; V was cut back by 1 base and J by 10 bases. The CDR3 loop spans 15 amino acids. CDR3: CASSLFNIRDSLYTF. Written as DNA, the CDR3 is TGTGCCAGCAGTTTATTCAATATCCGGGACAGCCTCTACACCTTC.

This chain uses TRBV9 with TRBJ2-7; 8 nucleotides agree with TRBD1. The CDR3 has 15 residues. Germline CDR1 SGDLS, CDR2 YYNGEE. V shed 2 bases and J 6 bases; nucleotides not matched to a gene: 10. The CDR3 protein is CASSVGQGQVGEQYF. The DNA of the CDR3 is TGTGCCAGCAGCGTCGGCCAGGGACAGGTTGGCGAGCAGTACTTC.

As concerns this clone: The same CDR3 can be traced to other DNA sequences in this sample. The chain joins TRBV28 to TRBJ1-4; no clear D gene. This CDR3 spans 15 amino acids. Trimming took 6 bases from V and 0 from J, leaving 11 bases between them. The germline CDR1 and CDR2 sequences are MDHEN and SYDVKM. This CDR3 reads CASSLGGSTNEKLFF. CDR3 in DNA: TGTGCCAGCAGCTTAGGAGGGTCAACTAATGAAAAACTGTTTTTT.

The genes are TRBV19 and TRBJ1-1; D is unclear. With 3 bases removed from V and 0 bases from J, the gap between germline ends came to 11 bases. Per the germline V gene, CDR1 is LNHDA and CDR2 is SQIVND (reference sequence). This CDR3 region has 15 residues. The CDR3 DNA reads as TGTGCCAGTAGTATCAGCGGCCCCCTGAACACTGAAGCTTTCTTT. Encoded protein: CASSISGPLNTEAFF.

The chain has TRBV11-3 and TRBJ2-7; D is unclear. Trimming shortened V by 5 bases and J by 6 bases, and 17 bases separated the two germline ends. The CDR3 is 14 amino acids. CDR1 is SGHNT and CDR2 is YENEEA in the germline V gene. CDR3 in DNA: TGTGCCAGCAGCCTGTCCTCAATAGCCGGCGAGCAGTACTTC. Translated: CASSLSSIAGEQYF.

The V and J genes are TRBV10-1 and TRBJ1-2, with D possibly being TRBD1 (5 bases). The germline V and J ends were trimmed by 10 bases and 3 bases, with 18 bases remaining between them. Per germline, CDR1 WNHNN and CDR2 SYGVQD (reference sequence). The CDR3 is made up of 14 amino acids. The CDR3 reads CATMTVAAHYGYTF. CDR3 bases: TGCGCCACGATGACAGTCGCGGCCCACTATGGCTACACCTTC.

The CDR3 nucleotides are TGTGCCAGCAGTTTATCGATCGGGAGGGGTCTTCGCGAGCAGTACTTC. Translated, it gives CASSLSIGRGLREQYF. The rearrangement uses TRBV27 and TRBJ2-7; 8 nucleotides agree with TRBD2. Per the germline V gene, CDR1 is MNHEY and CDR2 is SMNVEV (reference sequence). J was trimmed by 6 bases and V by 0 bases; bases with no gene match: 10. The CDR3 sequence is 16 residues long.

About this clone itself: Other nucleotide sequences in the sample specify the same CDR3. In nucleotides, the CDR3 is TGTGCCAGCAGTTTTCAGGGGGGCTATGGCTACACCTTC. Translation: CASSFQGGYGYTF. The chain carries TRBV28 and TRBJ1-2, with 7 positions matching TRBD1. The CDR3 has 13 residues. Trimming removed 3 bases from V and 4 bases from J; junction bases left unmatched: 2. Germline V gene data show CDR1 as MDHEN and CDR2 as SYDVKM.

The chain is built from TRBV11-2 and TRBJ1-1; 8 bases map to TRBD1. This CDR3 spans 14 amino acids. V lost 4 bases and J lost 4; bases outside the gene matches: 5. Germline CDR1 reads SGHAT; CDR2 reads FQNNGV. In DNA form, the CDR3 reads TGTGCCAGCAGCTCAACAGGGGGGGGCACTGAAGCTTTCTTT. It encodes CASSSTGGGTEAFF. Full variable domain (rest looked up from reference TRBV11-2 and TRBJ1-1): EAGVAQSPRYKIIEKRQSVAFWCNPISGHATLYWYQQILGQGPKLLIQFQNNGVVDDSQLPKDRFSAERLKGVDSTLKIQPAKLEDSAVYLCASSSTGGGTEAFFGQGTRLTVV.

This chain joins TRBV29-1 and TRBJ1-4; 8 bases line up with TRBD1. Germline lookup yields CDR1 SQVTM and CDR2 ANQGSEA. V shed 6 bases and J 8 bases; nucleotides not matched to a gene: 11. This CDR3 is built from 14 residues. For the CDR3, the DNA is TGCAGCGTCAGAAAGCAGGGGGCTGTGGAAAAACTGTTTTTT. Residues: CSVRKQGAVEKLFF.

V usage is TRBV6-5 and J usage is TRBJ2-7; D not resolved. Trimming took 0 bases from V and 5 from J, leaving 17 bases between them. The CDR3 consists of 16 residues. CDR1 MNHEY and CDR2 SVGAGI come from the germline V gene. The CDR3 protein is CASSYSEASNIHEQYF. CDR3 coding DNA: TGTGCCAGCAGTTACTCCGAAGCGAGTAATATCCACGAGCAGTACTTC.

The gene calls are TRBV12-5 and TRBJ1-1; 9 bases are shared with TRBD1. CDR1 is LGHNT and CDR2 is FRNRAP in the germline V gene. With 6 bases clipped from V and 3 bases from J, the junction kept 5 bases outside the gene matches. There are 14 residues in the CDR3. CDR3 coding DNA: TGTGCTAGTGGGAAAGGACAGGGGCACACTGAAGCTTTCTTT. Its translation: CASGKGQGHTEAFF. The whole variable domain, filled in from reference TRBV12-5 and TRBJ1-1, reads DARVTQTPRHKVTEMGQEVTMRCQPILGHNTVFWYRQTMMQGLELLAYFRNRAPLDDSGMPKDRFSAEMPDATLATLKIQPSEPRDSAVYFCASGKGQGHTEAFFGQGTRLTVV.

The V and J genes are TRBV5-6 and TRBJ1-1; unclear D gene. The CDR3 spans 14 residues. CDR1 and CDR2 (germline): SGHDT, YYEEEE. The V end lost 0 bases, the J end lost 1 base, and 7 bases lay between the germline ends. The CDR3 bases are TGTGCCAGCAGCTTGGGAGCCGGGAACACTGAAGCTTTCTTT. Translated, it gives CASSLGAGNTEAFF.

The V call is TRBV5-1, the J call TRBJ2-7; 8 bases are a match to TRBD1. This CDR3 is 13 amino acids long. Trimming removed 4 bases from V and 6 bases from J; junction bases left unmatched: 6. CDR1 and CDR2 from the germline V gene are SGHRS and YFSETQ. CDR3 loop: CASSPGQGPEQYF. The CDR3 DNA is TGCGCCAGCAGCCCAGGACAGGGCCCCGAGCAGTACTTC.

The chain couples TRBV6-1 to TRBJ2-5, with a possible D match to TRBD2 (6 bases). Germline V gene data show CDR1 as MNHNS and CDR2 as SASEGT. The length of the CDR3 is 14 residues. Trimming removed 1 base at V and 2 bases at J, with 8 bases between. The DNA for the CDR3 is TGTGCCAGCAGTGAAGTCGGACTACAAGAGACCCAGTACTTC. Protein: CASSEVGLQETQYF.

The gene calls are TRBV6-1 and TRBJ2-1; 11 nucleotides agree with TRBD2. The V and J ends lost 2 bases and 6 bases, in that order; junction bases with no gene match: 3. This CDR3 is built from 15 residues. Germline-derived CDR1 and CDR2 are MNHNS and SASEGT. The CDR3 DNA is TGTGCCAGCAGTGAATTTACTAGCGGGAGCAATGAGCAGTTCTTC. The encoded protein is CASSEFTSGSNEQFF.

This rearrangement joins TRBV21-1 to TRBJ1-2. TRBV21-1 is noted as a pseudogene. The CDR3 loop spans 15 amino acids. DNA of the CDR3: TGTGCCAGCAGCAAAGAGGACTGGACTAACTATGGCTACACCTTC. Translating gives CASSKEDWTNYGYTF.

This chain connects TRBV27 to TRBJ1-5, with 12 bases matching TRBD1. The V segment lost 5 bases and the J segment 3 bases; nucleotides outside the gene matches: 11. Germline V gene data show CDR1 as MNHEY and CDR2 as SMNVEV (reference sequence). The CDR3 sequence is 18 residues long. This CDR3 is CASSHYGTGGADNQPQHF. The CDR3, as DNA: TGTGCCAGCAGTCACTATGGGACAGGGGGCGCCGACAATCAGCCCCAGCATTTT.

This sequence joins TRBV2 and TRBJ2-3; 8 bases match TRBD2. The CDR3 extends over 16 amino acids. Losses at the gene ends were 6 bases for V and 2 bases for J; bases not matched to a gene: 10. Germline V gives CDR1 SNHLY, CDR2 FYNNEI. The CDR3 DNA sequence: TGTGCCAGCAGCGGGTCACTAGCGGATAACACAGATACGCAGTATTTT. As protein: CASSGSLADNTDTQYF. The full variable domain, with the rest looked up from reference TRBV2 and TRBJ2-3, is EPEVTQTPSHQVTQMGQEVILRCVPISNHLYFYWYRQILGQKVEFLVSFYNNEISEKSEIFDDQFSVERPDGSNFTLKIRSTKLEDSAMYFCASSGSLADNTDTQYFGPGTRLTVL.

The chain combines TRBV9 with TRBJ1-1, with 8 bases identical to TRBD1. The V and J ends lost 0 bases and 7 bases, in that order; junction bases with no gene match: 5. Germline CDR1 is SGDLS and CDR2 is YYNGEE. This CDR3 is 14 amino acids long. CDR3 in DNA: TGTGCCAGCAGCGTAGCCGGGACAGGAATTGAAGCTTTCTTT. It translates to CASSVAGTGIEAFF.

The gene calls are TRBV7-8 and TRBJ2-2; 8 nucleotides line up with TRBD1. The CDR3 is 14 residues long. The V segment lost 5 bases and the J segment 6 bases; nucleotides outside the gene matches: 5. CDR1 and CDR2 from the germline V gene are SGHVS and FQNEAQ. CDR3 sequence: CASSPQGGSGELFF. The CDR3 DNA follows: TGTGCCAGCAGCCCACAGGGGGGTTCCGGGGAGCTGTTTTTT.

The V gene is TRBV24-1, the J gene TRBJ2-1, with 11 bases identical to TRBD1. From germline, CDR1 is KGHDR and CDR2 SFDVKD. J gave up 6 bases and V 3 bases, and 6 bases lay outside the gene matches. This CDR3 comprises 16 residues. CDR3 DNA: TGTGCCACCAGTGATGTGGGACAGGGGGTTCGCAATGAGCAGTTCTTC. Translating it yields CATSDVGQGVRNEQFF.

This chain's CDR3 is CAWSVAAYGYTF. The CDR3, as DNA: TGTGCCTGGAGTGTAGCCGCCTATGGCTACACCTTC. J is TRBJ1-2 and V is TRBV30; D is uncertain. This CDR3 has 12 amino acids. Per the germline V gene, CDR1 is GTSNPN and CDR2 is SVGIG (reference sequence). V lost 0 bases and J lost 4, with 6 bases in between. The variable domain in full, with the rest retrieved from reference TRBV30 and TRBJ1-2, is SQTIHQWPATLVQPVGSPLSLECTVEGTSNPNLYWYRQAAGRGLQLLFYSVGIGQISSEVPQNLSASRPQDRQFILSSKKLLLSDSGFYLCAWSVAAYGYTFGSGTRLTVV.

This sequence joins TRBV11-2 and TRBJ2-5; the match to TRBD2 covers 7 bases. CDR3 length: 15 residues. Unmatched junction bases numbered 6, after V lost 4 bases and J lost 1 base. In germline, CDR1 is SGHAT, CDR2 FQNNGV. CDR3 protein: CASSSPRGSQETQYF. CDR3 coding DNA: TGTGCCAGCAGCTCCCCACGCGGGAGCCAAGAGACCCAGTACTTC. The full variable domain, completed using reference TRBV11-2 and TRBJ2-5, is EAGVAQSPRYKIIEKRQSVAFWCNPISGHATLYWYQQILGQGPKLLIQFQNNGVVDDSQLPKDRFSAERLKGVDSTLKIQPAKLEDSAVYLCASSSPRGSQETQYFGPGTRLLVL.